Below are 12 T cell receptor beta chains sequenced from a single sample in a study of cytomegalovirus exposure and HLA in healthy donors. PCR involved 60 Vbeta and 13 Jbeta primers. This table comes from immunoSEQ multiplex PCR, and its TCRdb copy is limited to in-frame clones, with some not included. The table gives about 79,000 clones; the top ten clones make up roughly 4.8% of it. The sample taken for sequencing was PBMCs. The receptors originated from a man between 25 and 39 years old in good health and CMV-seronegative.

CDR3 DNA sequence: TGTGCCTTTAGGCGGGCCCTGCGAACGGGGGAGCTGTTTTTT. Its protein product is CAFRRALRTGELFF. The chain recombines TRBV2 with TRBJ2-2; possibly TRBD2 for D (5 bases). CDR3 length equals 14 residues. CDR1 is SNHLY and CDR2 is FYNNEI in the germline V gene. V shed 11 bases and J shed 8 bases, with 21 bases lying between them. Variable domain in full (rest from reference TRBV2 and TRBJ2-2): EPEVTQTPSHQVTQMGQEVILRCVPISNHLYFYWYRQILGQKVEFLVSFYNNEISEKSEIFDDQFSVERPDGSNFTLKIRSTKLEDSAMYFCAFRRALRTGELFFGEGSRLTVL.

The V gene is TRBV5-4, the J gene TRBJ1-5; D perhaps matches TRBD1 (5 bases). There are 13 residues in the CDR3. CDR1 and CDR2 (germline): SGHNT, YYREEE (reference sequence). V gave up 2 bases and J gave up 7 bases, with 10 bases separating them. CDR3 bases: TGTGCCAGCAGCTTAGATAGGGGACAGCCCCAGCATTTT. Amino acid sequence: CASSLDRGQPQHF.

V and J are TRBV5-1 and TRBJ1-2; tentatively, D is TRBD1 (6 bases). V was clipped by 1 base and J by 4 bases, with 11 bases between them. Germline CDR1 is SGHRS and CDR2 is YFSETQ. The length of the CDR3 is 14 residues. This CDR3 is CASSLSGVGYGYTF. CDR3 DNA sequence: TGCGCCAGCAGCTTGTCAGGGGTGGGCTATGGCTACACCTTC.

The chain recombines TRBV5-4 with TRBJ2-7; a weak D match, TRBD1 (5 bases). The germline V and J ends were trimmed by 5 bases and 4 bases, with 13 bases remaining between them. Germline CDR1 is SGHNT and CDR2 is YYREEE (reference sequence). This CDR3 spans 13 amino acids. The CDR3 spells CASSRPGRYEQYF. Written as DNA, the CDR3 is TGTGCCAGCAGTCGTCCAGGGCGGTACGAGCAGTACTTC. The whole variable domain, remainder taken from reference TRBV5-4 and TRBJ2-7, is ETGVTQSPTHLIKTRGQQVTLRCSSQSGHNTVSWYQQALGQGPQFIFQYYREEENGRGNFPPRFSGLQFPNYSSELNVNALELDDSALYLCASSRPGRYEQYFGPGTRLTVT.

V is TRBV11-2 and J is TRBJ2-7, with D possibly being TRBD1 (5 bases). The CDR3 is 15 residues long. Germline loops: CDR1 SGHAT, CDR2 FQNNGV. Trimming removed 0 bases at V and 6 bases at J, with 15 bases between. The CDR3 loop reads CASSLDTSGSIEQYF. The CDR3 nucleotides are TGTGCCAGCAGCTTAGATACTTCAGGGTCGATCGAGCAGTACTTC. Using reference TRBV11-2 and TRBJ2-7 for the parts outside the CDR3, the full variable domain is EAGVAQSPRYKIIEKRQSVAFWCNPISGHATLYWYQQILGQGPKLLIQFQNNGVVDDSQLPKDRFSAERLKGVDSTLKIQPAKLEDSAVYLCASSLDTSGSIEQYFGPGTRLTVT.

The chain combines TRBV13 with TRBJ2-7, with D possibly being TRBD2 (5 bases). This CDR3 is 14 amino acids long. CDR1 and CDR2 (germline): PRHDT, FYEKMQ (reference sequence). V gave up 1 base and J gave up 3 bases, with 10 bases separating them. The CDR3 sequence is CASSLVVGGYEQYF. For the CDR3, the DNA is TGTGCCAGCAGCTTAGTCGTAGGAGGCTACGAGCAGTACTTC.

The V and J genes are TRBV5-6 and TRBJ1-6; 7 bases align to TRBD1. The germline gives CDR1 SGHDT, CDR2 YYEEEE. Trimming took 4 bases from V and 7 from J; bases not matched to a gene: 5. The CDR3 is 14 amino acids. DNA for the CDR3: TGTGCCAGCAGCAGGGGGCGAGGAAATTCACCCCTCCACTTT. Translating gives CASSRGRGNSPLHF.

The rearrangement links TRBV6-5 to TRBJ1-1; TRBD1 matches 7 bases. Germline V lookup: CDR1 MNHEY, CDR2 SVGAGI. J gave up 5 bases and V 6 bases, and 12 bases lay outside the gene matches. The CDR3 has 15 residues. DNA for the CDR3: TGTGCCAGCAGGCCGCGACAGGGTGGAGCGACTGAAGCTTTCTTT. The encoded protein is CASRPRQGGATEAFF.

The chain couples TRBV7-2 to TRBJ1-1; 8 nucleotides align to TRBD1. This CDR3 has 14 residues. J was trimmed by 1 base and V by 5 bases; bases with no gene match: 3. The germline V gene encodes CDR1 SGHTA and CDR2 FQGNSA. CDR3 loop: CASSPDRANTEAFF. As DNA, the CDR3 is TGTGCCAGCAGCCCGGACAGGGCGAACACTGAAGCTTTCTTT.

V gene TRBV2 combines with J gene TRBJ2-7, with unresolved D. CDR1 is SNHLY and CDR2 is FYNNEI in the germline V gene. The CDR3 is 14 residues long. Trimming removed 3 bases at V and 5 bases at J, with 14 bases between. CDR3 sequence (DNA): TGTGCCAGCAGTGACGACTTGACGGTTAACGAGCAGTACTTC. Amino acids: CASSDDLTVNEQYF. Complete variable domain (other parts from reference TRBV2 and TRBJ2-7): EPEVTQTPSHQVTQMGQEVILRCVPISNHLYFYWYRQILGQKVEFLVSFYNNEISEKSEIFDDQFSVERPDGSNFTLKIRSTKLEDSAMYFCASSDDLTVNEQYFGPGTRLTVT.

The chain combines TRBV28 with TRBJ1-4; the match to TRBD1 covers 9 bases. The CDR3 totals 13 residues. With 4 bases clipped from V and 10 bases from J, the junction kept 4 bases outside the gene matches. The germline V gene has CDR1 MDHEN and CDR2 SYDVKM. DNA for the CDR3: TGTGCCAGCAGTTCTGGACAGGGGAGAAAACTGTTTTTT. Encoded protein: CASSSGQGRKLFF. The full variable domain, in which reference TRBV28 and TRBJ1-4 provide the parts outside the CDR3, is DVKVTQSSRYLVKRTGEKVFLECVQDMDHENMFWYRQDPGLGLRLIYFSYDVKMKEKGDIPEGYSVSREKKERFSLILESASTNQTSMYLCASSSGQGRKLFFGSGTQLSVL.

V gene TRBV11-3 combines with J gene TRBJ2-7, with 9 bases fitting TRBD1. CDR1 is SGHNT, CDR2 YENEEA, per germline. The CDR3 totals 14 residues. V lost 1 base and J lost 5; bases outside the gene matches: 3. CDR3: CASSLGTGVDEQYF. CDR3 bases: TGTGCCAGCAGCTTAGGGACAGGGGTGGACGAGCAGTACTTC.